Below are 10 T cell receptor beta chains sequenced from a single sample in a study of cytomegalovirus exposure and HLA in healthy donors (TCRdb year 2017). The library was made by the immunoSEQ multiplex PCR assay. This immuneACCESS table, as held by TCRdb, lists in-frame sequences with V and J called but not all clones. Of the missing ones, under half trace to an unresolved V gene in checked studies; the others have no known cause. The sample includes 300,000 to 400,000 clones, with roughly 90% observed a single time. The top ten constitute roughly 0.83% of the sample. Sequenced input: PBMCs. Every receptor here comes from a woman under 30 in good health and CMV-seronegative.

V is TRBV29-1 and J is TRBJ2-1; TRBD2 agrees at 11 bases. In germline, CDR1 is SQVTM, CDR2 ANQGSEA. The trim removed 2 bases at V and 9 bases at J, leaving 6 bases unmatched. The CDR3 spans 14 residues. The CDR3 loop reads CSVEKTSGSIEQFF. In nucleotides, the CDR3 is TGCAGCGTTGAAAAAACTAGCGGGAGCATTGAGCAGTTCTTC.

This clone was seen only a few times. The J gene is TRBJ2-2, the V gene TRBV7-6, with 7 nucleotides matching TRBD1. Germline loops: CDR1 SGHVS, CDR2 FNYEAQ. Losses at the gene ends were 7 bases for V and 4 bases for J; bases not matched to a gene: 9. CDR3 length: 15 residues. The chain's CDR3 is CASTRVAGGTGELFF. In DNA form, the CDR3 reads TGTGCCAGCACAAGGGTGGCAGGGGGCACCGGGGAGCTGTTTTTT.

This chain links TRBV11-2 with TRBJ1-3; TRBD1 is a possible D gene (5 bases). CDR3 length equals 14 residues. V lost 4 bases and J 0 bases, leaving 7 bases between the germline ends. Per germline, CDR1 SGHAT and CDR2 FQNNGV. The CDR3 bases are TGTGCCAGCAGCTCAGGGCGCTCTGGAAACACCATATATTTT. Its translation is CASSSGRSGNTIYF.

The V gene is TRBV5-4, the J gene TRBJ2-2, with 8 nucleotides matching TRBD2. CDR3 length: 14 amino acids. With V trimmed by 4 bases and J by 4 bases, 3 bases remained unmatched. Per the germline V gene, CDR1 is SGHNT and CDR2 is YYREEE (reference sequence). CDR3 DNA: TGTGCCAGCAGCCCGGGGGGGGGCACCGGGGAGCTGTTTTTT. Translated: CASSPGGGTGELFF. The full variable domain, completed using reference TRBV5-4 and TRBJ2-2, is ETGVTQSPTHLIKTRGQQVTLRCSSQSGHNTVSWYQQALGQGPQFIFQYYREEENGRGNFPPRFSGLQFPNYSSELNVNALELDDSALYLCASSPGGGTGELFFGEGSRLTVL.

The V gene is TRBV19, the J gene TRBJ1-5; 9 bases agree with TRBD1. This CDR3 contains 19 residues. J lost 7 bases, V lost 5 bases, and 21 bases had no gene match. Germline V gene data show CDR1 as LNHDA and CDR2 as SQIVND (reference sequence). The CDR3 DNA is TGTGCCAGTAGTCTTCAACCGGGACAGGGAGACGGCGGTCGCCAGCCCCAGCATTTT. This codes for CASSLQPGQGDGGRQPQHF.

This chain joins TRBV9 and TRBJ2-1; D remains unclear. V was cut by 5 bases and J by 4 bases, with 4 bases left in between. This CDR3 comprises 11 residues. Germline CDR1 SGDLS, CDR2 YYNGEE. The CDR3 loop is CASSIYNEQFF. The CDR3 bases are TGTGCCAGCAGTATTTACAATGAGCAGTTCTTC. Full variable domain (missing parts from reference TRBV9 and TRBJ2-1): DSGVTQTPKHLITATGQRVTLRCSPRSGDLSVYWYQQSLDQGLQFLIQYYNGEERAKGNILERFSAQQFPDLHSELNLSSLELGDSALYFCASSIYNEQFFGPGTRLTVL.

This clone was detected once. The CDR3 DNA follows: TGTGCCAGCAGCGTAAACTACAGGGGGTTGGTGAACGAGCAGTACTTC. As protein: CASSVNYRGLVNEQYF. The chain joins TRBV9 to TRBJ2-7; 8 bases are shared with TRBD1. Germline trimming cut 1 base from V and 5 bases from J; bases unmatched to any gene: 11. This CDR3 has 16 amino acids. Germline V gene data show CDR1 as SGDLS and CDR2 as YYNGEE. The complete variable domain, with remaining parts taken from reference TRBV9 and TRBJ2-7, reads DSGVTQTPKHLITATGQRVTLRCSPRSGDLSVYWYQQSLDQGLQFLIQYYNGEERAKGNILERFSAQQFPDLHSELNLSSLELGDSALYFCASSVNYRGLVNEQYFGPGTRLTVT.

This chain links TRBV6-1 with TRBJ1-5; D gene uncertain. The CDR3 runs 13 residues. V was trimmed by 5 bases and J by 5 bases, leaving 10 bases between them. In germline, CDR1 is MNHNS, CDR2 SASEGT. In DNA form, the CDR3 reads TGTGCCAGCAGTTTGACCACAGATCAGCCCCAGCATTTT. This encodes CASSLTTDQPQHF.

The chain links TRBV19 to TRBJ2-5; D possibly corresponds to TRBD2 (6 bases). The assigned J gene may be wrong: the sequence end matches TRBJ2-7 better. Germline CDR1 reads LNHDA; CDR2 reads SQIVND (reference sequence). The CDR3 sequence is 13 residues long. In nucleotides, the CDR3 is TGTGCCAGTGGCGCGGGGACCTCCTACGAGCAGTACTTC. Translating gives CASGAGTSYEQYF.

The genes are TRBV28 and TRBJ2-3; D perhaps matches TRBD2 (7 bases). The CDR3 covers 16 residues. Germline CDR1 MDHEN, CDR2 SYDVKM. The germline V and J ends were trimmed by 6 bases and 0 bases, with 16 bases remaining between them. The CDR3 DNA is TGTGCCAGCAGACTGGGGAGGGGGTATAGCACAGATACGCAGTATTTT. The encoded protein is CASRLGRGYSTDTQYF.